These T cell receptor beta chains were read from a single sample in a study of OX40 agonist ivuxolimab in advanced cancers. Assay used: immunoSEQ multiplex PCR; TCRdb lists only in-frame clones, some missing. This sample has approximately 23,000 clones; approximately 88% occur once, and the top ten carry 30% to 45%. Sequences were derived from CD4+ or CD8+ T cells sorted from blood, sampled in a trial of the OX40 agonist ivuxolimab. The receptor set was obtained from an adult with an advanced solid tumor such as melanoma, head and neck, liver or kidney cancer. CDR3s include the opening cysteine and the closing phenylalanine or tryptophan. D genes are given only for firm matches. The size field is filled for only some rows; it gives once, few, many or a size class.

d_gene	abundance	v_gene	j_gene	CDR3nt	CDR3aa
.	few	TRBV2	TRBJ2-7	TGTGCCAGCAGTGTTTCCCACGAGCAGTACTTC	CASSVSHEQYF
TRBD1	medium-sized	TRBV27	TRBJ1-5	TGTGCCAGCAGTTTATCCCGGACAGGGGGAAGCCAGCCCCAGCATTTT	CASSLSRTGGSQPQHF
TRBD2	once	TRBV25-1	TRBJ2-7	TGTGCCAGCAGTGAATCGGGGGGAGGCTACGAGCAGTACTTC	CASSESGGGYEQYF
TRBD2	.	TRBV27	TRBJ2-7	TGTGCCAGCAGCCAGGGACTAGCGAGGGACGAGCAGTACTTC	CASSQGLARDEQYF
TRBD1	medium-sized	TRBV9	TRBJ1-3	TGTGCCAGCAGCCCCGGGGACAGTCGCCCCATATATTTT	CASSPGDSRPIYF
.	.	TRBV11-2	TRBJ2-7	TGTGCCAGCAGCCTAGACCAGGGGCGCCCCTACGAGCAGTACTTC	CASSLDQGRPYEQYF
.	.	TRBV7-9	TRBJ1-1	TGTGCCAGCAGCTCCCCGGGCAGCACTGAAGCTTTCTTT	CASSSPGSTEAFF
.	once	TRBV9	TRBJ2-1	TGTGCCAGCAGCCGTGGAAGGGATGAGCAGTTCTTC	CASSRGRDEQFF
.	.	TRBV9	TRBJ2-1	TGTGCCAGCACCGCCGGCGCGGGCCAATACAATGAGCAGTTCTTC	CASTAGAGQYNEQFF
.	.	TRBV5-4	TRBJ2-1	TGTGCCAGCAGGGGGGGGGCGCCCGAGCAGTTCTTC	CASRGGAPEQFF
TRBD1	once	TRBV6-5	TRBJ2-7	TGTGCCAGCAGACTAACAGGGGTGGCGGCCTACGAGCAGTACTTC	CASRLTGVAAYEQYF
.	.	TRBV4-3	TRBJ1-2	TGCGCCAGCAGCCTCTCACTGGATAACTATGGCTACACCTTC	CASSLSLDNYGYTF
.	once	TRBV27	TRBJ2-3	TGTGCCAGCAGTCTCCCGGGGGGCACAGATACGCAGTATTTT	CASSLPGGTDTQYF
TRBD2	.	TRBV9	TRBJ2-1	TGTGCCAGCAGCCTCGGACTAGCGGGATCGTACAATGAGCAGTTCTTC	CASSLGLAGSYNEQFF
.	.	TRBV7-8	TRBJ2-2	TGTGCCAGCAGCTTAGCCGCGGAGGGGACCGGGGAGCTGTTTTTT	CASSLAAEGTGELFF
.	.	TRBV12-5	TRBJ2-2	TGTGCTAGTGGTTTGGTACAGGGGAACACCGGGGAGCTGTTTTTT	CASGLVQGNTGELFF
.	.	TRBV11-2	TRBJ1-2	TGTGCCAGCAGCTTAGTTGGGGGGCGCGACTATGGCTACACCTTC	CASSLVGGRDYGYTF
TRBD2	.	TRBV13	TRBJ2-7	TGTGCCAGCAGCTTAGGGACTAGCCTATACGAGCAGTACTTC	CASSLGTSLYEQYF
.	.	TRBV16	TRBJ2-7	TGTGCCAGCAGCCAAGAGGAGGTGATTCAGTACTTC	CASSQEEVIQYF
.	.	TRBV29-1	TRBJ2-1	TGCAGCGTTGAGGAGAGCTCCTACAATGAGCAGTTCTTC	CSVEESSYNEQFF
.	.	TRBV4-3	TRBJ2-7	TGCGCCAGCAGCCAAGGCGGCCACATGACCTACGAGCAGTACTTC	CASSQGGHMTYEQYF
.	.	TRBV10-2	TRBJ2-1	TGCGCCAGCAGCCGAGAGGGCAATGAGCAGTTCTTC	CASSREGNEQFF
TRBD2	.	TRBV7-9	TRBJ2-3	TGTGCCAGCAGCACCACCAGCGGGGTGACAGATACGCAGTATTTT	CASSTTSGVTDTQYF
.	.	TRBV4-1	TRBJ1-5	TGCGCCAGCAGCCAACAGGGTATTATCAATCAGCCCCAGCATTTT	CASSQQGIINQPQHF
.	.	TRBV7-9	TRBJ2-3	TGTGCCAGCAGCTTAACGGGCTCTACAACAGATACGCAGTATTTT	CASSLTGSTTDTQYF
TRBD2	.	TRBV2	TRBJ2-7	TGTGCCAGCAGTCCCTTAGCGGGGGGCACCTACGAGCAGTACTTC	CASSPLAGGTYEQYF
.	.	TRBV11-3	TRBJ2-3	TGTGCCAGCAGCCCTTTAGGGGCGTCTAGCACAGATACGCAGTATTTT	CASSPLGASSTDTQYF
.	.	TRBV27	TRBJ2-5	TGTGCCAGCAGCTACCGGTGGAGGGGGCGGGAGACCCAGTACTTC	CASSYRWRGRETQYF
.	.	TRBV10-3	TRBJ2-7	TGTGCCATCCTCTCGGACAGCTCCTACGAGCAGTACTTC	CAILSDSSYEQYF
TRBD1	.	TRBV5-1	TRBJ2-7	TGCGCCAGCAGCTTATCGTCGGGACAGAAAGAGCAGTACTTC	CASSLSSGQKEQYF
TRBD1	.	TRBV5-1	TRBJ1-1	TGCGCCAGCAGCCTGGACCTTCGGACAGGGCTCACTGAAGCTTTCTTT	CASSLDLRTGLTEAFF
.	few	TRBV4-1	TRBJ2-7	TGCGCCAGCAGCCAAGAAGGCCCACAACACGAGCAGTACTTC	CASSQEGPQHEQYF
TRBD2	.	TRBV4-3	TRBJ2-3	TGCGCCAGCAGCCACAAGATCCTTTCGGCTAGCGGGAAAGTAACAGATACGCAGTATTTT	CASSHKILSASGKVTDTQYF
TRBD1	.	TRBV5-1	TRBJ2-7	TGCGCCAGCAGCTTGGCTGGGACAGACTCCTACGAGCAGTACTTC	CASSLAGTDSYEQYF
.	.	TRBV15	TRBJ1-1	TGTGCCACCAGCCTTTGGGGGGGTGCCACTGAAGCTTTCTTT	CATSLWGGATEAFF
.	.	TRBV13	TRBJ2-7	TGTGCCAGCAGCTTAAAGGGGTACGAGCAGTACTTC	CASSLKGYEQYF
TRBD1	.	TRBV5-1	TRBJ2-3	TGCGCCAGCAGCTTGGCGGACAGGCGGCCGGGTACGCAGTATTTT	CASSLADRRPGTQYF
.	.	TRBV5-1	TRBJ2-7	TGCGCCAGCAGCTTGCGTTTGGACAGGGGCGGGAGGGCCCTCCCGTACGAGCAGTACTTC	CASSLRLDRGGRALPYEQYF
TRBD1	.	TRBV28	TRBJ2-2	TGTGCCAGCAGATTAATCGGGACAGACGACACCGGGGAGCTGTTTTTT	CASRLIGTDDTGELFF
.	few	TRBV11-3	TRBJ2-7	TGTGCCAGCAGCTTAGCGGGGACCGGACCGGCTAGGGAGCAGTACTTC	CASSLAGTGPAREQYF
.	.	TRBV15	TRBJ2-2	TGTGCCACCAGCAGAGCTACAGGGTTACCGCGAGGCACCGGGGAGCTGTTTTTT	CATSRATGLPRGTGELFF
.	large	TRBV7-9	TRBJ2-7	TGTGCCAGCAGTCCTCCCTGGACTGACGAGCAGTACTTC	CASSPPWTDEQYF
.	.	TRBV21-1	TRBJ2-2	TGTGCCAGCAGCTCCGGACAGGCAAACACCGGGGAGCTGTTTTTT	CASSSGQANTGELFF
TRBD1	once	TRBV9	TRBJ1-2	TGTGCCAGCAGCCCTAGACAGGGGCTTGGCTACACCTTC	CASSPRQGLGYTF
TRBD1	.	TRBV19	TRBJ1-1	TGTGCCAGTAGTACTTGGGACAGTGGCACTGAAGCTTTCTTT	CASSTWDSGTEAFF
.	medium-sized	TRBV11-2	TRBJ2-5	TGTGCCAGCAGCCCCACAGGAGGGTGGGGGACCCAGTACTTC	CASSPTGGWGTQYF
TRBD1	.	TRBV4-1	TRBJ2-3	TGCGCCAGCAGCCAAGGGACAGGGGGCACAGATACGCAGTATTTT	CASSQGTGGTDTQYF
TRBD1	.	TRBV16	TRBJ1-3	TGTGCCAGCAGCCAATCGCACAGGGGGAACACCATATATTTT	CASSQSHRGNTIYF
.	.	TRBV6-6	TRBJ2-3	TGTGCCAGCAGTTACTCAGATACGCAGTATTTT	CASSYSDTQYF
.	once	TRBV5-1	TRBJ1-1	TGCGCCACTCATGGGGCTTTCTTT	CATHGAFF